Below are 3 T cell receptor beta chains sequenced from a single sample in a study of control samples from healthy donors and cancer patients. The repertoire was sequenced with immunoSEQ multiplex PCR; TCRdb's copy has only in-frame clones and lacks some. Of approximately 97,000 clones in the sample, more than 90% are singletons; the top ten hold about 2.9%. Sequences were obtained from blood. The receptors originated from a human donor in good health. The donor label of this sample is uncertain.

The J gene is TRBJ2-5, the V gene TRBV19, with no clear D. The V gene lost 2 bases and the J gene lost 6 bases, with 13 bases spanning the gap. The germline CDR1 and CDR2 sequences are LNHDA and SQIVND (reference sequence). The CDR3 loop spans 14 amino acids. The CDR3 spells CASSINPPSKTQYF. CDR3 bases: TGTGCCAGTAGTATAAACCCCCCTTCAAAGACCCAGTACTTC.

The chain is built from TRBV7-9 and TRBJ1-2; no clear D gene. Germline V CDR1 and CDR2: SEHNR, FQNEAQ (reference sequence). The CDR3 extends over 13 amino acids. V gave up 3 bases and J gave up 4 bases, with 9 bases separating them. CDR3 sequence reads: CASSFRRSYGYTF. CDR3 nucleotide sequence: TGTGCCAGCAGCTTCAGACGGAGCTATGGCTACACCTTC.

The CDR3 DNA reads TGTGCCAGCTTCAGGGAGCCCTATGGCTACACCTTC. This gives the protein CASFREPYGYTF. The chain recombines TRBV6-5 with TRBJ1-2; weak D call: TRBD1 (5 bases). Germline V gene lookup returns CDR1 MNHEY and CDR2 SVGAGI. Trimming stripped 8 bases from V and 4 bases from J, with 11 bases between. This CDR3 spans 12 amino acids.